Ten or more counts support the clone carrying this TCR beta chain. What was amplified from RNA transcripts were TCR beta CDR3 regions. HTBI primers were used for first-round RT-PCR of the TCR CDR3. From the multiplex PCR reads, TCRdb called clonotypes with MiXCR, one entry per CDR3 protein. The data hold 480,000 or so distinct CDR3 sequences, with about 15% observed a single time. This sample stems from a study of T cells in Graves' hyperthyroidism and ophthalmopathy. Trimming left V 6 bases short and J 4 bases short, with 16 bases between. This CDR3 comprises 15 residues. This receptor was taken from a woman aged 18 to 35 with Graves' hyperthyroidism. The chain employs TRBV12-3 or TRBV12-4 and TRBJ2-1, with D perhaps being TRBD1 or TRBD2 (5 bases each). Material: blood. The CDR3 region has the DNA TGTGCCAGCAGCCCCTTGGCAGGGAGATACAATGAGCAGTTCTTC. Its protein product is CASSPLAGRYNEQFF.